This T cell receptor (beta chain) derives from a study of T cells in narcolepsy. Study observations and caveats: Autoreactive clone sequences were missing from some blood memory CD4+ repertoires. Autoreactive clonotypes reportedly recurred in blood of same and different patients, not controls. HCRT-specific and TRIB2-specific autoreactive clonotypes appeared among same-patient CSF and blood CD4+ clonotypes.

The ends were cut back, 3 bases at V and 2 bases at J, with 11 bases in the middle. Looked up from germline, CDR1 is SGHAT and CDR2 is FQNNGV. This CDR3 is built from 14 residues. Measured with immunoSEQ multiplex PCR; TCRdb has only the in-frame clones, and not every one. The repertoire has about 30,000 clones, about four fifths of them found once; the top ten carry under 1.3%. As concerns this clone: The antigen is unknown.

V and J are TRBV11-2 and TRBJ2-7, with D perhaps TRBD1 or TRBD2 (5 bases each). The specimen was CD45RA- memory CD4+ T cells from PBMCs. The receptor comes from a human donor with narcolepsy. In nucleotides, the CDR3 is TGTGCCAGCAGCTTCGGGACCAACACCTACGAGCAGTACTTC. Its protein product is CASSFGTNTYEQYF.